Listed here are 17 T cell receptor beta chains from one sample, sequenced in a study of cytomegalovirus exposure and HLA in healthy donors. PCR was performed using 60 Vbeta and 13 Jbeta primers. The assay was immunoSEQ multiplex PCR, and TCRdb's table has in-frame clones only and misses some. The sample data list fewer than 150,000 clones. Sequenced: PBMCs. Receptor source: a man aged 18 to 30 in good health and CMV-seronegative.

The chain recombines TRBV18 with TRBJ1-1; a possible D gene is TRBD1 (6 bases). CDR1 and CDR2 from the germline V gene are KGHSH and LQKENI. The CDR3 runs to 17 residues. V lost 4 bases and J 0 bases, leaving 18 bases between the germline ends. The CDR3 is CASSRRTADSMNTEAFF. CDR3 bases: TGTGCCAGCTCACGCCGGACAGCCGATTCCATGAACACTGAAGCTTTCTTT.

The CDR3 here is CASSDGAGGPGNIQYF. CDR3 coding DNA: TGTGCCAGCAGTGACGGAGCGGGGGGGCCGGGGAACATTCAGTACTTC. This chain links TRBV6-1 with TRBJ2-4; 10 bases agree with TRBD2. The CDR3 consists of 16 residues. Trimming took 3 bases from V and 7 from J; bases not matched to a gene: 9. Germline V gene data show CDR1 as MNHNS and CDR2 as SASEGT.

This chain connects TRBV19 to TRBJ2-1; 14 nucleotides match TRBD2. CDR3 size: 17 residues. The germline CDR1 and CDR2 sequences are LNHDA and SQIVND (reference sequence). The ends lost 4 bases at V and 4 bases at J; junction bases unmatched: 6. The CDR3 loop reads CASSKTSGRGSYNEQFF. DNA for the CDR3: TGTGCCAGTAGTAAGACTAGCGGGAGGGGTTCTTACAATGAGCAGTTCTTC.

The rearrangement joins TRBV28 to TRBJ2-2, with 7 nucleotides matching TRBD2. The J segment lost 4 bases and the V segment lost 5 bases, leaving 7 bases of the junction unmatched. CDR3 size: 15 residues. Germline V gene data show CDR1 as MDHEN and CDR2 as SYDVKM. The CDR3 DNA reads as TGTGCCAGCAGTCAGTCTAGCGGCCGCACCGGGGAGCTGTTTTTT. Its translation: CASSQSSGRTGELFF.

The chain uses TRBV2 and TRBJ2-5, with a weak D call TRBD1 (6 bases). In germline, CDR1 is SNHLY, CDR2 FYNNEI. The CDR3 length is 11 residues. The V end lost 2 bases, the J end lost 9 bases, and 7 bases lay between the germline ends. CDR3 residues: CASSEYRAQYF. The DNA for the CDR3 is TGTGCCAGCAGTGAATACAGGGCCCAGTACTTC.

The chain couples TRBV6-5 to TRBJ1-1, with TRBD1 as a possible D gene (6 bases). The CDR3 has 13 residues. Germline-derived CDR1 and CDR2 are MNHEY and SVGAGI. Trimming left V 5 bases short and J 3 bases short, with 10 bases between. The CDR3, as DNA: TGTGCCAGCAGTGAAGGGGGGGACACTGAAGCTTTCTTT. Residues: CASSEGGDTEAFF.

Here the CDR3 reads CASSQDKGVMNTEAFF. The DNA of the CDR3 is TGCGCCAGCAGCCAAGATAAGGGAGTCATGAACACTGAAGCTTTCTTT. The rearrangement joins TRBV4-1 to TRBJ1-1; D ambiguous. The CDR3 contains 16 residues. Trimming cost V 0 bases and J 0 bases, with 11 bases left between them. The germline V gene has CDR1 MGHRA and CDR2 YSYEKL.

This chain links TRBV28 with TRBJ2-5, with 8 bases lining up with TRBD2. The CDR3 has 18 amino acids. J lost 1 base, V lost 1 base, and 11 bases had no gene match. The germline CDR1 and CDR2 sequences are MDHEN and SYDVKM. The CDR3 region has the DNA TGTGCCAGCAGTTTATACTCTGCGCGGGGGGTAACCCAAGAGACCCAGTACTTC. Translating gives CASSLYSARGVTQETQYF.

V is TRBV7-2 and J is TRBJ2-7, with D perhaps matching TRBD2 (6 bases). There are 19 residues in the CDR3. CDR1 is SGHTA and CDR2 is FQGNSA in the germline V gene. V gave up 3 bases and J gave up 4 bases, with 28 bases separating them. The CDR3 spells CASSFPIRRASGDMYEQYF. CDR3 nucleotide sequence: TGTGCCAGCAGCTTCCCGATAAGAAGGGCCTCGGGGGATATGTACGAGCAGTACTTC.

The chain links TRBV11-2 to TRBJ1-1, with TRBD1 matching over 7 bases. The germline gives CDR1 SGHAT, CDR2 FQNNGV. This CDR3 has 15 residues. The trim removed 9 bases at V and 0 bases at J, leaving 10 bases unmatched. CDR3 coding DNA: TGTGCCAGTGAGACCGGGACAGCAATGAACACTGAAGCTTTCTTT. Its translation is CASETGTAMNTEAFF. The complete variable domain, with remaining parts taken from reference TRBV11-2 and TRBJ1-1, reads EAGVAQSPRYKIIEKRQSVAFWCNPISGHATLYWYQQILGQGPKLLIQFQNNGVVDDSQLPKDRFSAERLKGVDSTLKIQPAKLEDSAVYLCASETGTAMNTEAFFGQGTRLTVV.

This rearrangement joins TRBV28 to TRBJ1-5, with D possibly being TRBD1 (5 bases). Germline CDR1 is MDHEN and CDR2 is SYDVKM. The CDR3 loop spans 15 amino acids. V lost 5 bases and J 3 bases, leaving 14 bases between the germline ends. The chain's CDR3 is CASSPIRQTNQPQHF. The CDR3 DNA follows: TGTGCCAGCAGTCCTATCCGACAGACCAATCAGCCCCAGCATTTT.

In DNA form, the CDR3 reads TGTGCCAGCAGTTCACAGGGTTACGAGCAGTACTTC. The encoded protein is CASSSQGYEQYF. V and J are TRBV6-6 and TRBJ2-7, with a possible D match to TRBD1 (6 bases). CDR3 length: 12 residues. Trimming left V 4 bases short and J 4 bases short, with 8 bases between. CDR1 MNHNY and CDR2 SVGAGI come from the germline V gene (reference sequence).

J is TRBJ2-3 and V is TRBV18; tentatively, D is TRBD1 (5 bases). Trimming pared 2 bases from V and 5 bases from J, leaving 11 bases between. The germline V gene has CDR1 KGHSH and CDR2 LQKENI. The CDR3 consists of 14 residues. CDR3 nucleotides: TGTGCCAGCTCACCATTAGGGCAGGGAGATACGCAGTATTTT. This sequence encodes CASSPLGQGDTQYF. The variable domain in full, with the rest retrieved from reference TRBV18 and TRBJ2-3, is NAGVMQNPRHLVRRRGQEARLRCSPMKGHSHVYWYRQLPEEGLKFMVYLQKENIIDESGMPKERFSAEFPKEGPSILRIQQVVRGDSAAYFCASSPLGQGDTQYFGPGTRLTVL.

This chain connects TRBV4-1 to TRBJ1-4; D is uncertain. Trimming cost V 4 bases and J 7 bases, with 10 bases left between them. Germline V gene data show CDR1 as MGHRA and CDR2 as YSYEKL. The CDR3 length is 13 residues. CDR3: CASSLSRGEKLFF. As DNA, the CDR3 is TGCGCCAGCAGCCTTTCTCGGGGTGAAAAACTGTTTTTT.

This rearrangement joins TRBV9 to TRBJ2-1; D is undetermined. V shed 0 bases and J shed 8 bases, with 6 bases lying between them. The germline CDR1 and CDR2 sequences are SGDLS and YYNGEE. The CDR3 has 12 residues. The CDR3 sequence is CASSVGGDEQFF. The DNA for the CDR3 is TGTGCCAGCAGCGTAGGAGGCGATGAGCAGTTCTTC.

The chain uses TRBV5-1 and TRBJ1-2; the D gene is possibly TRBD1 (6 bases). The germline CDR1 and CDR2 sequences are SGHRS and YFSETQ. This CDR3 region has 15 residues. The V gene lost 0 bases and the J gene lost 1 base, with 10 bases spanning the gap. CDR3 sequence reads: CASSLAGRGNYGYTF. The CDR3 nucleotides read TGCGCCAGCAGCTTGGCAGGCAGGGGTAACTATGGCTACACCTTC.

The chain links TRBV19 to TRBJ2-3; the D gene is possibly TRBD2 (6 bases). CDR1 is LNHDA, CDR2 SQIVND, per germline (reference sequence). Trimming took off 4 bases at V and 3 bases at J, with 14 bases between the two ends. This CDR3 spans 15 amino acids. As DNA, the CDR3 is TGTGCCAGTAGTAGCGGGACGCCAAGAACAGATACGCAGTATTTT. Its protein is CASSSGTPRTDTQYF. Together with reference TRBV19 and TRBJ2-3, the CDR3 gives the full variable domain: DGGITQSPKYLFRKEGQNVTLSCEQNLNHDAMYWYRQDPGQGLRLIYYSQIVNDFQKGDIAEGYSVSREKKESFPLTVTSAQKNPTAFYLCASSSGTPRTDTQYFGPGTRLTVL.